This T cell receptor beta chain originates from a study of cytomegalovirus exposure and HLA in healthy donors. This clone turned up a few times. The antigen remains undetermined. The germline CDR1 and CDR2 sequences are GTSNPN and SVGIG (reference sequence). The junction had 7 bases not matched to a gene; V was cut back by 5 bases and J by 10 bases. The CDR3 loop spans 13 amino acids. General study points: Across donors, presence/absence analyses took sequencing depth to be roughly uniform. Earlier analysis yielded a pattern in which most TCR beta V segments were productive about 90% or about 30% of the time.

The PCR employed 60 Vbeta primers together with 13 Jbeta primers. Clones were read by immunoSEQ multiplex PCR, and TCRdb kept only the in-frame ones, dropping some. The sample has more than 150,000 clones; 80% are singletons. The chain uses TRBV30 and TRBJ1-6, with TRBD1 identical over 8 bases. The sample was PBMCs. The receptor was isolated from a boy younger than 18 in good health and CMV-seronegative. Here the CDR3 reads CAWAETGESPLHF. The CDR3 DNA follows: TGTGCCTGGGCCGAGACAGGGGAATCACCCCTCCACTTT.